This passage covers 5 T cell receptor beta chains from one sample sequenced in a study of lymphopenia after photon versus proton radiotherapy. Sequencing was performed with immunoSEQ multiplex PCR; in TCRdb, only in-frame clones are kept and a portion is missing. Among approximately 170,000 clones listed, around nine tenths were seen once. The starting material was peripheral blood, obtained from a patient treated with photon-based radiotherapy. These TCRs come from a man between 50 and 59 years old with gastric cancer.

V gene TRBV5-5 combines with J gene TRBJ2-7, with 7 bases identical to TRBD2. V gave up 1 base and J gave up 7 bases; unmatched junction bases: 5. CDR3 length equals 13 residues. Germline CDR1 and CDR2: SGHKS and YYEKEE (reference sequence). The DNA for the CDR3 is TGTGCCAGCAGCTTGACGACTAGCCGGGAGCAGTACTTC. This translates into CASSLTTSREQYF.

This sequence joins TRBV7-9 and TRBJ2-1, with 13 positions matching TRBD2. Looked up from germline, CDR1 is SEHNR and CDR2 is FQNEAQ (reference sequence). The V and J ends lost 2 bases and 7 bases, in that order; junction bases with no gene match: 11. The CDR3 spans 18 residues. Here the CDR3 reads CASSLKVRLAGGRNEQFF. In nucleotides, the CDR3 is TGTGCCAGCAGCTTAAAGGTCAGACTAGCGGGAGGACGAAATGAGCAGTTCTTC.

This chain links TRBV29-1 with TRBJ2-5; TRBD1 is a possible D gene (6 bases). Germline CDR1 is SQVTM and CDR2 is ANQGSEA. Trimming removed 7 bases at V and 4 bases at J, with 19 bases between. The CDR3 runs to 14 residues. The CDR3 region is CSGSLGASAETQYF. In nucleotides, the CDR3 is TGCAGCGGGTCATTGGGGGCGTCGGCAGAGACCCAGTACTTC.

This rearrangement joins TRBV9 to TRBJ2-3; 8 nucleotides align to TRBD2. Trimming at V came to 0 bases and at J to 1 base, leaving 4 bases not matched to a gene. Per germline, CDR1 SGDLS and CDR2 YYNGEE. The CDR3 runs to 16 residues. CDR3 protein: CASSVELAGRTDTQYF. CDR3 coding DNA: TGTGCCAGCAGCGTAGAATTAGCGGGACGCACAGATACGCAGTATTTT.

As DNA, the CDR3 is TGTGCCACCAGCAGAGGGCAGCACCAAGAGACCCAGTACTTC. It is translated as CATSRGQHQETQYF. This chain joins TRBV15 and TRBJ2-5; D remains ambiguous. This CDR3 spans 14 amino acids. Germline V gene sequence: CDR1 LNHNV, CDR2 YYDKDF (reference sequence). Trimming took 1 base from V and 0 from J, leaving 6 bases between them. Supplemented by reference TRBV15 and TRBJ2-5, the full variable domain reads DAMVIQNPRYQVTQFGKPVTLSCSQTLNHNVMYWYQQKSSQAPKLLFHYYDKDFNNEADTPDNFQSRRPNTSFCFLDIRSPGLGDTAMYLCATSRGQHQETQYFGPGTRLLVL.